The TCR beta chain described here comes from a study of T cells in localized non-small cell lung cancer. V lost 1 base and J lost 1, with 7 bases in between. The germline V gene encodes CDR1 MGHRA and CDR2 YSYEKL. The CDR3 covers 14 residues. Clones were sequenced by immunoSEQ multiplex PCR, and TCRdb holds only the in-frame ones, with some missing. The sample consists of around 90,000 clones, around 80% of them appearing once. Regarding the study as a whole: Longer overall survival was linked to higher blood T cell density. Uninvolved adjacent lung had higher T cell clonality than tumor and all other tissues. Among the top 100 tumor clones, a median around 60 appeared in adjacent lung. A single tumor region was sequenced, leaving heterogeneity possible.

About this clone: The target antigen is unknown.

This sequence was found in a man aged 40-75 years with stage II squamous cell lung carcinoma. The gene calls are TRBV4-1 and TRBJ1-1, with D maybe TRBD1 (6 bases). Source: PBMCs, taken before any cancer treatment. This CDR3 is CASSQVDRNTEAFF. The CDR3 DNA sequence: TGCGCCAGCAGCCAAGTGGACAGGAACACTGAAGCTTTCTTT.